Listed here are 2 T cell receptor beta chains from one sample, sequenced in a study of cytomegalovirus exposure and HLA in healthy donors. Vbeta (60) and Jbeta (13) primers were used in the PCR. This table comes from immunoSEQ multiplex PCR, and its TCRdb copy is limited to in-frame clones, with some not included. The sample shows under 110,000 clones, 60% to 75% of them seen only once. Sequencing was performed on PBMCs. The receptors originated from a male donor in good health and CMV-seropositive.

The J gene is TRBJ2-5, the V gene TRBV30; D is possibly TRBD2 (7 bases). This CDR3 region has 15 residues. V lost 0 bases to trimming and J lost 7 bases, with 18 bases between them. The germline V gene has CDR1 GTSNPN and CDR2 SVGIG (reference sequence). The CDR3 sequence is CAWSVRGAPGGTQYF. The CDR3 nucleotides are TGTGCCTGGAGTGTTCGGGGGGCTCCCGGGGGGACCCAGTACTTC.

The V gene is TRBV30, the J gene TRBJ1-5; 8 bases match TRBD1. Trimming took 1 base from V and 5 from J; bases not matched to a gene: 1. This CDR3 spans 13 amino acids. Germline CDR1 GTSNPN, CDR2 SVGIG (reference sequence). The CDR3 loop is CAWSGQGHQPQHF. The CDR3 DNA reads as TGTGCCTGGAGTGGACAGGGGCATCAGCCCCAGCATTTT.